This record covers a single TCR beta chain. Its target is not known. The CDR3 runs 13 residues. The V gene end was trimmed by 3 bases and the J gene end by 3 bases; junction bases not matched to a gene: 2. Germline V gene lookup returns CDR1 DFQATT and CDR2 SNEGSKA (reference sequence). MiXCR, applied by TCRdb to the reads, yields one record per CDR3 protein. Among approximately 180,000 distinct CDR3 sequences, approximately 19% were seen once, and the ten largest hold roughly 2.9%. This record belongs to a study of T cell repertoires in cytomegalovirus infection. For the study at large: The public TCR beta signatures pointed to both CMV infection and matching HLA type. General study findings and limits: The cumulative frequency of public TCR beta families identified carriers of CMV plus the relevant HLA. The ex vivo response was dominated by HLA-C-restricted CMV-specific TCR beta clonotypes.

This receptor was taken from a human donor in good health (CMV status not recorded). Some clones in this sample may be carry-over from other donors' samples. This rearrangement joins TRBV20-1 to TRBJ1-5, with 7 bases identical to TRBD1. Sequencing was done on a sample of PBMCs. DNA for the CDR3: TGCAGTGCTAGCGACAGGGTCAATCAGCCCCAGCATTTT. Translation: CSASDRVNQPQHF.